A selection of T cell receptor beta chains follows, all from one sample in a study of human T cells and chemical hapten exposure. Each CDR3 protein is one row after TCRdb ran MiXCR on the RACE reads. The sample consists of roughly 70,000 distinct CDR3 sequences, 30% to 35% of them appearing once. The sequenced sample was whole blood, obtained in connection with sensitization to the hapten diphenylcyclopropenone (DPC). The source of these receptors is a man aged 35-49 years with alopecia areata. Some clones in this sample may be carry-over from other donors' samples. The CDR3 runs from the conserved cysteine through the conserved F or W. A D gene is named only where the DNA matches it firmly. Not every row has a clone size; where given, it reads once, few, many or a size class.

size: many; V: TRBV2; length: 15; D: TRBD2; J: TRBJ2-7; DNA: TGTGCCAGCAGTTTAGCGGGAGGGCCCTCGGGCGAGCAGTACTTC; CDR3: CASSLAGGPSGEQYF
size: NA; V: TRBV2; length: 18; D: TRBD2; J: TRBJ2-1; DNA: TGTGCCAGCAGTTCCCCCCCGCCGGGACTAGCGCCCTACAATGAGCAGTTCTTC; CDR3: CASSSPPPGLAPYNEQFF
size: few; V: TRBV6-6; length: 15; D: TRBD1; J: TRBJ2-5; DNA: TGTGCCAGCAGTTATCTACAGGGGAACCAAGAGACCCAGTACTTC; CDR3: CASSYLQGNQETQYF
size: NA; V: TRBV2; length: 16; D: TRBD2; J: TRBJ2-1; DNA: TGTGCCAGCAGTAGTACCGGGACTAGCGGGAGCAATGAGCAGTTCTTC; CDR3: CASSSTGTSGSNEQFF
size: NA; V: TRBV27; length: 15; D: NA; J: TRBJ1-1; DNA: TGTGCCAGCAGTTTATTGGGACAAGCCCTGACTGGGACTTTCTTT; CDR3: CASSLLGQALTGTFF
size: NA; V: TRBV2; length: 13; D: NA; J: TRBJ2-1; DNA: TGTGCCAGCAGTGGACACGGATCCAATGAGCAGTTCTTC; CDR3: CASSGHGSNEQFF
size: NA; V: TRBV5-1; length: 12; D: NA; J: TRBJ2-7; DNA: TGCGCCAGCAGCTCTGGGGACACCTCGCCGTACTTC; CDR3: CASSSGDTSPYF
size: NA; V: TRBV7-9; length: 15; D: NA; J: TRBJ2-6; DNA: TGTGCCAGCAGCGAAAGGGCAGCTGGGGCCAACGTCCTGACTTTC; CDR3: CASSERAAGANVLTF
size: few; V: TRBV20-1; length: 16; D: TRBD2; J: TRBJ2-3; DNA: TGCAGTGCTACAAAGGGACTAGCGGGATCGGCGGATACGCAGTATTTT; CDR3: CSATKGLAGSADTQYF
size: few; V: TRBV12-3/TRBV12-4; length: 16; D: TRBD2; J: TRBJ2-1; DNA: TGTGCCAGCAGTTTGAAACTAGCGGGGTCCTACAATGAGCAGTTCTTC; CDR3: CASSLKLAGSYNEQFF
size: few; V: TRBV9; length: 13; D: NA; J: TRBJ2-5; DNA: TGTGCCAGCAGTAATTCCCCAAAAGAGACCCAGTACTTC; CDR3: CASSNSPKETQYF
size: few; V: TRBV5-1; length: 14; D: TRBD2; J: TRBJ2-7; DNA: TGCGCCAGCATGCCCCTAGCGGGAAGGGACGAGCAGTACTTC; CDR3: CASMPLAGRDEQYF
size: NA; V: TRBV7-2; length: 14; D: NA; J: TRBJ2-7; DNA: TGTGCCAGCACCGAGGGACGGAGCTCCTACGAGCAGTACTTC; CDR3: CASTEGRSSYEQYF
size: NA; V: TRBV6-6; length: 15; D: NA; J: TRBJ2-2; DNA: TGTGCCAGCAGTTTCCATCCCGCGAACACCGGGGAGCTGTTTTTT; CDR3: CASSFHPANTGELFF
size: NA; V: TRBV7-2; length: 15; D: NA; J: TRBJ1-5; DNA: TGTGCCAGCAGCCCCCACGGAGGGGGGCGTCAGCCCCAGCATTTT; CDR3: CASSPHGGGRQPQHF
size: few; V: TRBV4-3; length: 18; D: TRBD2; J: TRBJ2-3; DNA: TGCGCCAGCAGCCAAGATCCCCCACTAGCGGGAGGGGCAGATACGCAGTATTTT; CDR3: CASSQDPPLAGGADTQYF
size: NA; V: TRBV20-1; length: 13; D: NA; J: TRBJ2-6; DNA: TGCAGTGCTAGGGGGTCTGGGGCCAACGTCCTGACTTTC; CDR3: CSARGSGANVLTF
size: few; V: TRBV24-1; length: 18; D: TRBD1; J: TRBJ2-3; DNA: TGTGCCACCAGTGATCCCGCCTTAGGACAGGGGCCCGTTGATACGCAGTATTTT; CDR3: CATSDPALGQGPVDTQYF
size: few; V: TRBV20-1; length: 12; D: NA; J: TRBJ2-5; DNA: TGCAGTGCTAGGTCCGGGGCGCAGACCCAGTACTTC; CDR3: CSARSGAQTQYF
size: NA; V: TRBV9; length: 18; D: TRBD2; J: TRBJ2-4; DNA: TGTGCCAGCAGCGCATTTAGCGGGAGGGCCGAAGGCAAAAACATTCAGTACTTC; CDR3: CASSAFSGRAEGKNIQYF
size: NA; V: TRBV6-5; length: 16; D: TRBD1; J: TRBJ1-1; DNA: TGTGCCAGCAGTTACGGGGGACAGGGCTTGAACACTGAAGCTTTCTTT; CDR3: CASSYGGQGLNTEAFF
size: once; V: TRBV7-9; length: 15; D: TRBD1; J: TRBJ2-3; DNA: TGTGCCAGCAGCCGGACAGGGCCCATGGCGAATACGCAGTATTTT; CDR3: CASSRTGPMANTQYF
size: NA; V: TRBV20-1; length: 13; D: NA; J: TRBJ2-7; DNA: TGCAGTGCCCCCGCGGGGCACTCCTACGAGCAGTACTTC; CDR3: CSAPAGHSYEQYF
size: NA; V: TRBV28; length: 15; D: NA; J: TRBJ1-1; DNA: TGTGCCAGCAGTTTGTTGGGGAACCAGGACACTGAAGCTTTCTTT; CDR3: CASSLLGNQDTEAFF
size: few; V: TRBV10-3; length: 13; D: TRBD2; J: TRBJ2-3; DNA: TGTGCCATTTTAGCGGGATTCACAGATACGCAGTATTTT; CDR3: CAILAGFTDTQYF
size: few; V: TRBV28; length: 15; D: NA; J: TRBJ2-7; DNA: TGTGCCAGCAGGCCTATAGCGATCGGCAACTACGAGCAGTACTTC; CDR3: CASRPIAIGNYEQYF
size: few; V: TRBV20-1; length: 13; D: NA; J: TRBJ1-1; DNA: TGCAGTGCTCCCAACACGTTGGGAAGTGAAGCTTTCTTT; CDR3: CSAPNTLGSEAFF
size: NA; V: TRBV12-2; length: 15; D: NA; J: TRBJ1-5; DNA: TGTGCAAGTCGACCCACAGGGGTGGGCAATCAGCCCCAGCATTTT; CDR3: CASRPTGVGNQPQHF
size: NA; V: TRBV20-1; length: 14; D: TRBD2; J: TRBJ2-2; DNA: TGCAGTGCTAGACCGACTAGCGTAACCGGGGAGCTGTTTTTT; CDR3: CSARPTSVTGELFF
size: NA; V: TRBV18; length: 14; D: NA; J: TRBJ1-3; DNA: TGTGCCAGCTCAACACAGGGTGCTGGAAACACCATATATTTT; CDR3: CASSTQGAGNTIYF
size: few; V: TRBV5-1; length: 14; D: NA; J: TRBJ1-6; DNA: TGCGCCAGCTCCGGTGGGACCCATAATTCACCCCTCCACTTT; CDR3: CASSGGTHNSPLHF
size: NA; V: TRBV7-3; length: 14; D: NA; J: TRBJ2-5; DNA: TGTGCCAGCAGCTTAACGGGACCGCGGGAGACCCAGTACTTC; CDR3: CASSLTGPRETQYF
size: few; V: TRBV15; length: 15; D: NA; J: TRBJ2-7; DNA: TGTGCCACCAGCAGAGAGGGGTGGCGGGGTCTTGAGCAGTACTTC; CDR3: CATSREGWRGLEQYF
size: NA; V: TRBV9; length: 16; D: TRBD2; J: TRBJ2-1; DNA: TGTGCCAGCAGCATGGGACTAGCAGTCTCCTACAATGAGCAGTTCTTC; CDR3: CASSMGLAVSYNEQFF
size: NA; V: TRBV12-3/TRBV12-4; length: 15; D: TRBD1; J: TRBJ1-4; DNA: TGTGCCAGCAGTTTTTCGACAGGGGGCAGGCAAAAACTGTTTTTT; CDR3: CASSFSTGGRQKLFF